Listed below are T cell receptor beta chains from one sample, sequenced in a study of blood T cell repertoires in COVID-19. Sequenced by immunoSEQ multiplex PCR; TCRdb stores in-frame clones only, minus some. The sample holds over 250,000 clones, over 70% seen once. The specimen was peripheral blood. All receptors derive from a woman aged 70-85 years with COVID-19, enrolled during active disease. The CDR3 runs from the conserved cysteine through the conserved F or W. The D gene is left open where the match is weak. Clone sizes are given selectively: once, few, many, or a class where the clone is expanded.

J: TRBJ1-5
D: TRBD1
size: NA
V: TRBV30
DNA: TGTGCCTGGAGTCGAGCCTACAACAGGGGATTGAGCAATCAGCCCCAGCATTTT
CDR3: CAWSRAYNRGLSNQPQHF

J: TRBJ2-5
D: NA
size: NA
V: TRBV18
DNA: TGTGCCAGCTCACCAACGGGGGATATCGAGACCCAGTACTTC
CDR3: CASSPTGDIETQYF

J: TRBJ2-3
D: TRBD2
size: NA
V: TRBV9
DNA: TGTGCCAGCAGCGCCCGACTAGCGGGAGGGCCCCCAGATACGCAGTATTTT
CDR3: CASSARLAGGPPDTQYF

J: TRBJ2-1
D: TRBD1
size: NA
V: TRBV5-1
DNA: TGCGCCAGCAGCTTCGGGACAGCTCGCGATGAGCAGTTCTTC
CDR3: CASSFGTARDEQFF

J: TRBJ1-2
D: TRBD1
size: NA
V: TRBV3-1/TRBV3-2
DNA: TGTGCCAGCAGAAAGGCAGGGGGCGTTGACTATGGCTACACCTTC
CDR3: CASRKAGGVDYGYTF

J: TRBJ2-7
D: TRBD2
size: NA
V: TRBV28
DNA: TGTGCCAGCAGTTTTTCCCCATCCGGACTAGCTCTCTCCTACGAGCAGTACTTC
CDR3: CASSFSPSGLALSYEQYF

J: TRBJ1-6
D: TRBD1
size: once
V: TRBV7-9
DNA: TGTGCCAGCAGCCGACAGGGGAATTCACCCCTCCACTTT
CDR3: CASSRQGNSPLHF

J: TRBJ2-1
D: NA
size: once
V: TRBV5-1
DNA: TGCGCCAGCAGCTTGGGCGTGGCGGGACCTATATACAATGAGCAGTTCTTC
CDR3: CASSLGVAGPIYNEQFF

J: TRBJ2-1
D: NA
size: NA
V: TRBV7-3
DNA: TGTGCCAGCAGCTTAACCTACGTTAATGAGCAGTTCTTC
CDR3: CASSLTYVNEQFF

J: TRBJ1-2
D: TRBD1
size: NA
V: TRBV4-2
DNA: TGTGCCAGCAGCCAAGAAAGTCAGGGGGCGCGGGGCTACACCTTC
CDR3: CASSQESQGARGYTF

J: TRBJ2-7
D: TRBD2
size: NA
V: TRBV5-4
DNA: TGTGCCAGCAGTCCTAGCGGGAGGGCCCGGTACGAGCAGTACTTC
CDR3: CASSPSGRARYEQYF